A selection of T cell receptor beta chains follows, all from one sample in a study of T cell responses to AZD1222 COVID-19 vaccine. The repertoire was sequenced with immunoSEQ multiplex PCR; TCRdb's copy has only in-frame clones and lacks some. The data show 150,000 to 250,000 clones, 93% seen once. The specimen was peripheral blood, collected 28 days after the second AZD1222 dose. All receptors come from an adult who received the AZD1222 COVID-19 vaccine. Each CDR3 is given with its conserved first and last residue. The order of the fields is J gene, V gene, clone size, D gene, CDR3 DNA, CDR3 protein. A D gene is named only where the DNA matches it firmly. The size of a clone is reported for some rows only, either as once, few or many, or as a class for expanded clones.

J: TRBJ2-1
V: TRBV5-8
size: -
D: TRBD1
DNA: TGTGCCAGCAGCTTGTACTCAGGGGGCTCCTACAATGAGCAGTTCTTC
CDR3: CASSLYSGGSYNEQFF

J: TRBJ2-7
V: TRBV6-5
size: -
D: TRBD2
DNA: TGTGCCAGCAGCACCCCCGGGGGGGAGCAGTACTTC
CDR3: CASSTPGGEQYF

J: TRBJ2-5
V: TRBV5-6
size: -
D: TRBD1
DNA: TGTGCCAGCAACCCACAGGGGGCGGCGACCCAGTACTTC
CDR3: CASNPQGAATQYF

J: TRBJ1-1
V: TRBV11-3
size: -
D: TRBD1
DNA: TGTGCCAGCAGCTTAGGTGGGACAGGGGGCCTGAACACTGAAGCTTTCTTT
CDR3: CASSLGGTGGLNTEAFF

J: TRBJ2-1
V: TRBV7-8
size: -
D: -
DNA: TGTGCCAGCAGCCTATACCCCCGGCCCTTCAAGGACTACAATGAGCAGTTCTTC
CDR3: CASSLYPRPFKDYNEQFF

J: TRBJ1-5
V: TRBV19
size: few
D: -
DNA: TGTGCCAGTAGTATGGTGGCAGGGCAATCGCAGCCCCAGCATTTT
CDR3: CASSMVAGQSQPQHF

J: TRBJ2-3
V: TRBV7-3
size: -
D: -
DNA: TGTGCCAGCAGCTTAGAGTCAGGGACATATACGCAGTATTTT
CDR3: CASSLESGTYTQYF

J: TRBJ2-2
V: TRBV7-3
size: -
D: -
DNA: TGTGCCAGCAGCTTAAAGGGGGGCAGCGCGAACACCGGGGAGCTGTTTTTT
CDR3: CASSLKGGSANTGELFF

J: TRBJ1-6
V: TRBV3-1/TRBV3-2
size: -
D: -
DNA: TGTGCCAGCAGCCCCTCAGGGACAACCTATAATTCACCCCTCCACTTT
CDR3: CASSPSGTTYNSPLHF

J: TRBJ2-7
V: TRBV7-8
size: few
D: -
DNA: TGTGCCAGCAGCTGGGACACCCCAGGAGAGCAGTACTTC
CDR3: CASSWDTPGEQYF

J: TRBJ2-7
V: TRBV19
size: -
D: TRBD1
DNA: TGTGCCAGTAGCCCGGGACAGATCTCCTACGAGCAGTACTTC
CDR3: CASSPGQISYEQYF

J: TRBJ2-7
V: TRBV3-1/TRBV3-2
size: -
D: -
DNA: TGTGCCAGCAGCCATAGACGACTTCCACGCCTAATGGACGAGCAGTACTTC
CDR3: CASSHRRLPRLMDEQYF

J: TRBJ1-1
V: TRBV27
size: -
D: -
DNA: TGTGCCAGCAGTTTACACAGCGGGTTGAACACTGAAGCTTTCTTT
CDR3: CASSLHSGLNTEAFF

J: TRBJ1-2
V: TRBV7-9
size: -
D: TRBD1
DNA: TGTGCCAGCAGCAGACAGGGCGGGGGGTATGGCTACACCTTC
CDR3: CASSRQGGGYGYTF

J: TRBJ1-6
V: TRBV28
size: -
D: -
DNA: TGTGCCAGCAGTCAGGGCGGCGGAAGGTCCTATAATTCACCCCTCCACTTT
CDR3: CASSQGGGRSYNSPLHF

J: TRBJ2-1
V: TRBV6-2/TRBV6-3
size: -
D: TRBD2
DNA: TGTGCCAGCAGTTACTCGCGGGGGAGATACAATGAGCAGTTCTTC
CDR3: CASSYSRGRYNEQFF